This is a list of T cell receptor beta chains from one sample in a study of blood T cell repertoires in COVID-19. Data came from immunoSEQ multiplex PCR; TCRdb stores just in-frame clones and leaves some out. The sample has roughly 40,000 clones, about 77% seen once. The specimen sequenced was peripheral blood. These receptors came from an elderly man with acute or convalescent COVID-19. Both conserved end residues are part of each CDR3. Fields, in order: CDR3 protein, V gene, J gene.

CDR3 protein: CASSSQVSPPTDTQYF
V gene: TRBV9
J gene: TRBJ2-3

CDR3 protein: CASSKQGKAQETQYF
V gene: TRBV19
J gene: TRBJ2-5

CDR3 protein: CASSLDVIYTEAFF
V gene: TRBV11-2
J gene: TRBJ1-1

CDR3 protein: CAWSPSGTLGETQYF
V gene: TRBV30
J gene: TRBJ2-5

CDR3 protein: CASSTVDRVAGELFF
V gene: TRBV5-1
J gene: TRBJ2-2

CDR3 protein: CASSLAGNYGYTF
V gene: TRBV3-1/TRBV3-2
J gene: TRBJ1-2

CDR3 protein: CASSLARRTGEQYF
V gene: TRBV7-9
J gene: TRBJ2-7

CDR3 protein: CASSQTSGIGTGELFF
V gene: TRBV27
J gene: TRBJ2-2

CDR3 protein: CASSLSGRANEQFF
V gene: TRBV7-3
J gene: TRBJ2-1

CDR3 protein: CASQGGGIETEAFF
V gene: TRBV28
J gene: TRBJ1-1

CDR3 protein: CATSVGTGGEAFF
V gene: TRBV15
J gene: TRBJ1-1

CDR3 protein: CASSATSGGWNEQFF
V gene: TRBV9
J gene: TRBJ2-1

CDR3 protein: CATSDLRVAVSYEQYF
V gene: TRBV24-1
J gene: TRBJ2-7

CDR3 protein: CASSWRGNSPLHF
V gene: TRBV27
J gene: TRBJ1-6

CDR3 protein: CASSSGQGLEGYTF
V gene: TRBV5-5
J gene: TRBJ1-2

CDR3 protein: CASSVSGDRNTEAFF
V gene: TRBV5-1
J gene: TRBJ1-1

CDR3 protein: CASLSPTGFSTEAFF
V gene: TRBV6-5
J gene: TRBJ1-1

CDR3 protein: CASSLDGTTNTGELFF
V gene: TRBV5-4
J gene: TRBJ2-2

CDR3 protein: CASSVLLTYEQYF
V gene: TRBV2
J gene: TRBJ2-7

CDR3 protein: CAIQQGSSYNEQFF
V gene: TRBV2
J gene: TRBJ2-1

CDR3 protein: CASTQTGTGEAFF
V gene: TRBV6-5
J gene: TRBJ1-1

CDR3 protein: CASSPKGDKVLSPLHF
V gene: TRBV18
J gene: TRBJ1-6

CDR3 protein: CASSHRGGYEQYF
V gene: TRBV6-5
J gene: TRBJ2-7

CDR3 protein: CASSAPGTGERETQYF
V gene: TRBV19
J gene: TRBJ2-5